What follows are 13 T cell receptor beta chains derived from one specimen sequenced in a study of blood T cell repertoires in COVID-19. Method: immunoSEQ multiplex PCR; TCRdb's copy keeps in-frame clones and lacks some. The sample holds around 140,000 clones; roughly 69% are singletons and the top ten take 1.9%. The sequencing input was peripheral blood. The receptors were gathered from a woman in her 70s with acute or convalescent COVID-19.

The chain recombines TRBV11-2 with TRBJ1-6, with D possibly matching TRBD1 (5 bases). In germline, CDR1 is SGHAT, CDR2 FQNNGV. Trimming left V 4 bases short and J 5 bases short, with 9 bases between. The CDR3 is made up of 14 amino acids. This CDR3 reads CASSSTGHNSPLHF. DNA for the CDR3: TGTGCCAGCAGCTCTACAGGACATAATTCACCCCTCCACTTT.

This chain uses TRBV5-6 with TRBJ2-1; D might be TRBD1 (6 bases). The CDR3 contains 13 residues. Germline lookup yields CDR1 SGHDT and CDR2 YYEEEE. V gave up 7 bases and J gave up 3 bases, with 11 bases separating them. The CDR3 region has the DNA TGTGCCAGCCGACAGGTCGGCTACAATGAGCAGTTCTTC. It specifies CASRQVGYNEQFF.

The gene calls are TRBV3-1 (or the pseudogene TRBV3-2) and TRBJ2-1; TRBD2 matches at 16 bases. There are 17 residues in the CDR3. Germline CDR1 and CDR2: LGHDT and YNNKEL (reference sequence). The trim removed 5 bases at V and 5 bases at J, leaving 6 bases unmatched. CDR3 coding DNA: TGTGCCAGCAGCAAGACGGGACTAGCGGGGGGGCACAATGAGCAGTTCTTC. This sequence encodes CASSKTGLAGGHNEQFF.

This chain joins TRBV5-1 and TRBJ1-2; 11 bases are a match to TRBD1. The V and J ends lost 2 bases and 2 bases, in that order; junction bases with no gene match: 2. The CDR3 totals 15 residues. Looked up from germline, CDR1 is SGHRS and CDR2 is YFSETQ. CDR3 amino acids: CASSLGQGANYGYTF. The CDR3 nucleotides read TGCGCCAGCAGCTTAGGACAGGGGGCAAACTATGGCTACACCTTC.

The chain's CDR3 is CASSRDFSTDTQYF. The CDR3 DNA sequence: TGCGCCAGCAGCCGGGACTTTAGCACAGATACGCAGTATTTT. The V call is TRBV5-1, the J call TRBJ2-3, with D possibly TRBD2 on 6 matching bases. From germline, CDR1 is SGHRS and CDR2 YFSETQ. The ends were cut back, 4 bases at V and 0 bases at J, with 9 bases in the middle. The CDR3 is 14 residues long.

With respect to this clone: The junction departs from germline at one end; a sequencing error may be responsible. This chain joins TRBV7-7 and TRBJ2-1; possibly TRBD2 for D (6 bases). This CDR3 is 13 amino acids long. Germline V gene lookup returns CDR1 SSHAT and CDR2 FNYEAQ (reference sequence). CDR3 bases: TGTGCTAGCAGCTTAGACCGGGGGAATGAGCAGTTCTTC. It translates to CASSLDRGNEQFF.

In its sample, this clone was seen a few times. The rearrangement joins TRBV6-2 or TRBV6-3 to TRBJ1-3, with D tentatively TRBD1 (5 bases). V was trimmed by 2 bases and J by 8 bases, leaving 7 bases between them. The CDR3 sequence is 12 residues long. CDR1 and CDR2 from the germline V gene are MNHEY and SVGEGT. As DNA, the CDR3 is TGTGCCAGCAGTTACGGACAACACACCATATATTTT. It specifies CASSYGQHTIYF.

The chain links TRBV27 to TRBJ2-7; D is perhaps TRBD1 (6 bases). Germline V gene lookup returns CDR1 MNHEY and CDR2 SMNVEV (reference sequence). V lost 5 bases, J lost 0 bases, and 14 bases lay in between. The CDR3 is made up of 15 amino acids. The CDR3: CASSQRNRASYEQYF. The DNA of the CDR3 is TGTGCCAGCAGTCAAAGAAACAGGGCCTCCTACGAGCAGTACTTC.

The chain's CDR3 is CASSRLAGPNNEQFF. The CDR3 region has the DNA TGTGCCAGCAGTCGACTAGCGGGGCCGAACAATGAGCAGTTCTTC. J is TRBJ2-1 and V is TRBV27; the match to TRBD2 covers 11 bases. V dropped 5 bases and J dropped 5; count of bases not matched to a gene: 5. The germline CDR1 and CDR2 sequences are MNHEY and SMNVEV (reference sequence). CDR3 length: 15 residues.

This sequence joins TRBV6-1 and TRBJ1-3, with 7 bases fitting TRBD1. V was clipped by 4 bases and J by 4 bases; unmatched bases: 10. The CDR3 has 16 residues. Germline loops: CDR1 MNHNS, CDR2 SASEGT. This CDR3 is CASSGIRGGAGNTIYF. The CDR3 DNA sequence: TGTGCCAGCAGTGGGATCCGAGGGGGCGCGGGAAACACCATATATTTT.

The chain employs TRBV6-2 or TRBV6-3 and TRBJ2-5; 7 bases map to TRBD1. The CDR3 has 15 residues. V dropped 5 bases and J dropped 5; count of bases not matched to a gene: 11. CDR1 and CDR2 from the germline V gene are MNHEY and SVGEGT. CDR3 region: CASSRGQAFRETQYF. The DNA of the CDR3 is TGTGCCAGCAGTCGAGGACAGGCATTCAGGGAGACCCAGTACTTC.

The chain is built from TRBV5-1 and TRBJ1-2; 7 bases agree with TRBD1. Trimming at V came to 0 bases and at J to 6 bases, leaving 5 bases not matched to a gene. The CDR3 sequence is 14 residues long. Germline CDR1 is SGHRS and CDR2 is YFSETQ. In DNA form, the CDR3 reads TGCGCCAGCAGCTTGGGACAGGGATTCGATGGCTACACCTTC. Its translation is CASSLGQGFDGYTF.

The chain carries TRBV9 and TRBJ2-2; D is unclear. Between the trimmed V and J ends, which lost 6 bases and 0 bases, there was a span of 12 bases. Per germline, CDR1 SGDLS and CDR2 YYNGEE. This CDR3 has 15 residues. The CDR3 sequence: CASTPRATNTGELFF. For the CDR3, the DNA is TGTGCCAGCACCCCGAGAGCCACGAACACCGGGGAGCTGTTTTTT.